The clone carrying this T cell receptor beta chain has a single count. This table comes from immunoSEQ multiplex PCR, and its TCRdb copy is limited to in-frame clones, with some not included. The profile shows roughly 140,000 clones, around 80% of them singletons. This sample was taken from a study of blood T cell repertoires in COVID-19. Study-level background: T cells, B-cell-depleted T cells, or PBMCs supplied cDNA or gDNA.

V lost 5 bases and J lost 0; bases outside the gene matches: 7. Per the germline V gene, CDR1 is KGHSH and CDR2 is LQKENI. The CDR3 totals 16 residues. V and J are TRBV18 and TRBJ1-5; 7 nucleotides line up with TRBD1. The sequence was collected from a man aged 55 to 70 with active or convalescent COVID-19. The sequenced sample consisted of peripheral blood. This CDR3 is CASSGTAEPSNQPQHF. The CDR3 DNA reads as TGTGCCAGCTCAGGGACAGCCGAGCCTAGCAATCAGCCCCAGCATTTT.